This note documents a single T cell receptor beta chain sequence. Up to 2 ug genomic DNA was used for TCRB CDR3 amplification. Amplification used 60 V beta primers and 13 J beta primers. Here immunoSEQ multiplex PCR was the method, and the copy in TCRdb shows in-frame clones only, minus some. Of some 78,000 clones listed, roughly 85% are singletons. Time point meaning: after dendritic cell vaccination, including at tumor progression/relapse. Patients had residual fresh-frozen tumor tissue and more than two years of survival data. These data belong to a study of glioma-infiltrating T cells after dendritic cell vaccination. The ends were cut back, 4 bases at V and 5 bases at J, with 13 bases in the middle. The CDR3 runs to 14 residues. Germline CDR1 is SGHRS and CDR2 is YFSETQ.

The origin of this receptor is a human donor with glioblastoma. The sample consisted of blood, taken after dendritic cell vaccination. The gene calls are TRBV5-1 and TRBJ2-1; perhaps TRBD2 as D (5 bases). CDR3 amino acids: CASSILDGNNEQFF. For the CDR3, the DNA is TGCGCCAGCAGCATTCTGGACGGGAACAATGAGCAGTTCTTC.